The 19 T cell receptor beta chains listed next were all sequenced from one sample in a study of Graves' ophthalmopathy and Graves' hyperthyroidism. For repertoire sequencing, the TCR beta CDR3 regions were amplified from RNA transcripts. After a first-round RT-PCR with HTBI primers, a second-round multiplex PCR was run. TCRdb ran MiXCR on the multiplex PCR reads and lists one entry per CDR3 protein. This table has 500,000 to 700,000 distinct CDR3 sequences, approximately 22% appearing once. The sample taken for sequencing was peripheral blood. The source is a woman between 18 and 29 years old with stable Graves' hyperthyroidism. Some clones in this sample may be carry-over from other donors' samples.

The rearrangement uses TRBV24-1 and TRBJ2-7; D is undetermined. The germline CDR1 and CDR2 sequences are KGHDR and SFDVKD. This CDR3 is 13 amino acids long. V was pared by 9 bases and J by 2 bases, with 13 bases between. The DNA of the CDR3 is TGTGCCACCTCAAGTAGGTCAGCCTACGAGCAGTACTTC. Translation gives CATSSRSAYEQYF.

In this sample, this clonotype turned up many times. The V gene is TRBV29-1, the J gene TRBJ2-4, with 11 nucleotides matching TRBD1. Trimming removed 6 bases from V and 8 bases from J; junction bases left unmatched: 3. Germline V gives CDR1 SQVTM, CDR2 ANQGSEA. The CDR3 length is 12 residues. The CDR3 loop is CSVGTGGDIQYF. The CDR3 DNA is TGCAGCGTAGGGACAGGGGGGGACATTCAGTACTTC.

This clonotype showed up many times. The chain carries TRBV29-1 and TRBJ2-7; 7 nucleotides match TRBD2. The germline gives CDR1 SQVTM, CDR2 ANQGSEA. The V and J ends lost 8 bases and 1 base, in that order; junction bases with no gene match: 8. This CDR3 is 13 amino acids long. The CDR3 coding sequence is TGCAGCATGAGGACCGGGGGGTCCTACGAGCAGTACTTC. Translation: CSMRTGGSYEQYF.

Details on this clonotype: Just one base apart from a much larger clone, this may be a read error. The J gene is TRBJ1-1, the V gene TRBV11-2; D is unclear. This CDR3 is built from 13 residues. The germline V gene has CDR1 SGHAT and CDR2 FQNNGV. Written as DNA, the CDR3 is TGTGCCAGCAGCTATTCCCTAGGCACTGAAGCTTGCTTT. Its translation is CASSYSLGTEACF.

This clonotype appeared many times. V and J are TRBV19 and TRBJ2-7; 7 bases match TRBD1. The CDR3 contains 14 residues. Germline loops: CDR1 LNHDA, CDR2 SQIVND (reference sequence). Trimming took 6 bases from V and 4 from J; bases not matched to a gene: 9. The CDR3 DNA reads TGTGCCAGTAGCCCTAGGACAGGTTCTTACGAGCAGTACTTC. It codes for CASSPRTGSYEQYF.

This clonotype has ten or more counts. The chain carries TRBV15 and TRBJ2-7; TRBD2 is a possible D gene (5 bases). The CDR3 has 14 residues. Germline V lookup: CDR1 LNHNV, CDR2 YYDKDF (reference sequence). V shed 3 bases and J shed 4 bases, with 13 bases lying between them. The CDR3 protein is CATSSGEFLYEQYF. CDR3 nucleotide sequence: TGTGCCACCAGCAGTGGGGAGTTTCTGTACGAGCAGTACTTC.

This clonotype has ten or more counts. CDR3 sequence reads: CASSQDRDYSNQPQHF. CDR3 bases: TGCGCCAGCAGCCAAGATAGAGATTATAGCAATCAGCCCCAGCATTTT. The chain joins TRBV4-1 to TRBJ1-5; D not certain. This CDR3 is built from 16 residues. CDR1 and CDR2 (germline): MGHRA, YSYEKL. V lost 0 bases, J lost 0 bases, and 9 bases lay in between.

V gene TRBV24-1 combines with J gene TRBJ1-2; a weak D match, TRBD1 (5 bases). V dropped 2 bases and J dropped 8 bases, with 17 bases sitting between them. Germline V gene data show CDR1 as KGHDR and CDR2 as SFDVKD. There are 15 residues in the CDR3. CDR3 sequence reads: CATSDYRDTGYGYTF. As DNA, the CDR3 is TGTGCCACCAGTGATTATCGGGATACAGGTTACGGCTACACCTTC.

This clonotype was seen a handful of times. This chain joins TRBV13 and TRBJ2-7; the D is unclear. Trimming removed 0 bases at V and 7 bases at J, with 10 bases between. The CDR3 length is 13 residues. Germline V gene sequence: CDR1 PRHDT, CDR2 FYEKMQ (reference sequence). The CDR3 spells CASSLGEAWEQYF. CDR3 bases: TGTGCCAGCAGCTTAGGCGAGGCGTGGGAGCAGTACTTC.

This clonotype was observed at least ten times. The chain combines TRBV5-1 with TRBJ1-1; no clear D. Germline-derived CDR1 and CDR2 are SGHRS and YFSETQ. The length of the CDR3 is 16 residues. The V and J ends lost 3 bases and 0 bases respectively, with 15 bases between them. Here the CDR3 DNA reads TGCGCCAGCAGCTCGGAGGACGGGTTCATGAACACTGAAGCTTTCTTT. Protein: CASSSEDGFMNTEAFF.

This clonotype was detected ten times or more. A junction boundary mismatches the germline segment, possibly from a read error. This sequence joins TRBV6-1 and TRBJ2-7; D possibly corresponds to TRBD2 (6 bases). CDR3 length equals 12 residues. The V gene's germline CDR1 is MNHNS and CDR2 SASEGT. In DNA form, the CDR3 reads TGTGCCAGCAGTGAAGCGATTGGGACTCAGAGATTC. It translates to CASSEAIGTQRF.

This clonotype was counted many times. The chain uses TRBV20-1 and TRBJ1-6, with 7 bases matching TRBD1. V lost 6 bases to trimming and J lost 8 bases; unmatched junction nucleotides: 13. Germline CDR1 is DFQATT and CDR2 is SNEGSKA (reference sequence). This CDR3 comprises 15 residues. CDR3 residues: CSALTPGGIDSPLHF. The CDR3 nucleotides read TGCAGTGCCCTCACTCCAGGGGGAATTGATTCACCCCTCCACTTT.

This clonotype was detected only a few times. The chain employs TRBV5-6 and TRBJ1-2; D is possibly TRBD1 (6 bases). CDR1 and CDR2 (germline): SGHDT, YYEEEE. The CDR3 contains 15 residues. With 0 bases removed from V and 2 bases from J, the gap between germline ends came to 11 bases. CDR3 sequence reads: CASSLAGVGNYGYTF. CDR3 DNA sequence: TGTGCCAGCAGCTTGGCAGGGGTAGGGAACTATGGCTACACCTTC.

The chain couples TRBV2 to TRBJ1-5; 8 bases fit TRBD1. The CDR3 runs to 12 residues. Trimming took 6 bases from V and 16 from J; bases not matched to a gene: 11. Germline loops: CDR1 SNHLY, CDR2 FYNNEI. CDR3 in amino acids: CASSNNRDRQHF. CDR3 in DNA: TGTGCCAGCAGCAACAACCGGGACAGGCAACATTTT.

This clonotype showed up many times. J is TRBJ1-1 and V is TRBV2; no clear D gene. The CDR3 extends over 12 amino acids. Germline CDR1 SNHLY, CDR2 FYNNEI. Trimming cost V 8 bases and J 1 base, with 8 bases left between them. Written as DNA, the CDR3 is TGTGCCAGCGTATTGGAGAACACTGAAGCTTTCTTT. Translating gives CASVLENTEAFF.

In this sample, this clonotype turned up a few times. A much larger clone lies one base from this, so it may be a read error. The CDR3 sequence: CASRRTSGPPYEPYF. CDR3 DNA: TGTGCCAGCAGACGGACTAGCGGGCCCCCCTACGAGCCGTACTTC. The chain carries TRBV7-2 and TRBJ2-7; 11 bases are a match to TRBD2. Germline V lookup: CDR1 SGHTA, CDR2 FQGNSA. The CDR3 has 15 residues.

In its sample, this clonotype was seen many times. CDR3 in amino acids: CASSLVVRKGETQYF. The CDR3 nucleotides are TGTGCCAGCAGTTTAGTCGTCAGGAAAGGAGAGACCCAGTACTTC. The chain couples TRBV12-3 or TRBV12-4 to TRBJ2-5; D gene unclear. The CDR3 spans 15 residues. V lost 1 base and J lost 4, with 13 bases in between.

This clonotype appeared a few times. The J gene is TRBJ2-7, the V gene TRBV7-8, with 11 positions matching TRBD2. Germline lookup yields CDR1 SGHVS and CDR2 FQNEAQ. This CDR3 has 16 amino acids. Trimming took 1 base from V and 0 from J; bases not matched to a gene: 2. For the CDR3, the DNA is TGTGCCAGCAGCTTAGTACTAGCGGGGGCCTCCTACGAGCAGTACTTC. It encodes CASSLVLAGASYEQYF.

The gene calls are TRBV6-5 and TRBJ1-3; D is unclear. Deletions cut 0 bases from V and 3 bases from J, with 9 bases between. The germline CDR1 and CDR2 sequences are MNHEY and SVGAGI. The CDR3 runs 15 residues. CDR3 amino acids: CASSYSPTLGNTIYF. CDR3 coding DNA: TGTGCCAGCAGTTACTCACCGACTCTTGGAAACACCATATATTTT.